Here is one TCR beta chain with its context. The data belong to a study of shared clonotypes between healthy human individuals. The method was immunoSEQ multiplex PCR; TCRdb's version includes in-frame clones alone and lacks a portion of them. The sample records 2 million to 2.5 million clones, 92% being singletons. The CDR3 contains 14 residues. Trimming pared 3 bases from V and 2 bases from J, leaving 8 bases between. CDR1 and CDR2 from the germline V gene are SGHTA and FQGNSA. The sample comprised naive CD4+ T cells from PBMCs. Subset given: CD45RA+ positively selected. The origin of this receptor is a young man in good health. Some clones in this sample may be carry-over from other donors' samples. V gene TRBV7-2 combines with J gene TRBJ1-3; D remains unclear. CDR3 amino acids: CASSFLPAGNTIYF. Here the CDR3 DNA reads TGTGCCAGCAGCTTCCTCCCCGCTGGAAACACCATATATTTT.